The rows below give T cell receptor beta chains drawn from one sample of a study of blood T cell repertoires in COVID-19. Sequenced by immunoSEQ multiplex PCR; TCRdb stores in-frame clones only, minus some. Of approximately 190,000 clones listed, 88% are singletons. Input material: peripheral blood. Receptors were obtained from a man aged 35 to 55 with active or convalescent COVID-19. Both conserved end residues are part of each CDR3. D genes are given only for firm matches. Size values are once, few and many counts, or a class for expanded clones, and some rows have none.

TRBV27	NA	TRBJ2-1	NA	CASSFYSVSNEQFF	TGTGCCAGCAGTTTTTATAGCGTAAGCAATGAGCAGTTCTTC
TRBV7-9	NA	TRBJ2-1	TRBD1	CASSLDFPGGNEQFF	TGTGCCAGCAGCTTAGATTTCCCAGGGGGCAATGAGCAGTTCTTC
TRBV19	NA	TRBJ2-7	NA	CASSIVSGLSASEQYF	TGTGCCAGTAGTATAGTCTCCGGACTTAGCGCCTCCGAGCAGTACTTC
TRBV7-3	NA	TRBJ2-1	NA	CASSLSGLGGPTGEQFF	TGTGCCAGCAGCCTATCGGGCCTCGGGGGGCCTACCGGTGAGCAGTTCTTC
TRBV7-7	NA	TRBJ2-7	TRBD1	CASGPGQGVPYEQYF	TGTGCTAGCGGACCGGGACAGGGGGTGCCCTACGAGCAGTACTTC
TRBV29-1	NA	TRBJ2-7	NA	CSVRDYEQYF	TGCAGCGTTCGGGACTACGAGCAGTACTTC
TRBV28	NA	TRBJ2-7	NA	CASSPKTVNSYEQYF	TGTGCCAGCAGTCCGAAGACAGTGAACTCCTACGAGCAGTACTTC
TRBV6-5	NA	TRBJ1-5	NA	CASRPFAGSNQPQHF	TGTGCCAGCAGACCTTTCGCGGGGAGCAATCAGCCCCAGCATTTT
TRBV11-2	NA	TRBJ2-7	NA	CASSSSAPGNLRQYF	TGTGCCAGCAGCTCTTCCGCGCCAGGTAATTTGCGGCAGTACTTC
TRBV6-5	NA	TRBJ1-2	TRBD1	CASSSDRANYGYTF	TGTGCCAGCAGTTCGGACAGGGCCAACTATGGCTACACCTTC
TRBV6-2/TRBV6-3	few	TRBJ1-1	NA	CASSISGILNTEAFF	TGTGCCAGCAGTATCTCAGGCATTCTGAACACTGAAGCTTTCTTT
TRBV3-1/TRBV3-2	NA	TRBJ2-1	TRBD2	CASSQTSGDNEQFF	TGTGCCAGCAGCCAGACTAGCGGGGACAATGAGCAGTTCTTC
TRBV15	NA	TRBJ1-6	TRBD1	CATSLPTGTGYNSPLHF	TGTGCCACCAGCTTACCAACCGGGACAGGGTACAATTCACCCCTCCACTTT
TRBV2	NA	TRBJ1-1	NA	CASSQRKLNTEAFF	TGTGCCAGCAGTCAGCGAAAGCTGAACACTGAAGCTTTCTTT
TRBV28	NA	TRBJ2-1	NA	CASSPFNEQFF	TGTGCCAGCTCCCCGTTCAATGAGCAGTTCTTC
TRBV10-3	NA	TRBJ2-2	TRBD2	CAILLAGVNTGELFF	TGTGCCATCTTACTAGCGGGCGTGAACACCGGGGAGCTGTTTTTT
TRBV6-2/TRBV6-3	NA	TRBJ2-5	NA	CASSYVGGLTQYF	TGTGCCAGCAGTTACGTCGGGGGGCTGACCCAGTACTTC
TRBV5-4	NA	TRBJ1-1	NA	CASTSGSGGTEAFF	TGTGCCAGCACCTCCGGCTCCGGGGGCACTGAAGCTTTCTTT
TRBV6-5	NA	TRBJ1-3	NA	CASSLSSGNTIYF	TGTGCCAGCAGTCTGTCCTCTGGAAACACCATATATTTT
TRBV18	NA	TRBJ1-3	NA	CASSTPTGYRSGNTIYF	TGTGCCAGCTCAACGCCTACAGGGTATCGTTCTGGAAACACCATATATTTT
TRBV7-9	NA	TRBJ1-4	NA	CASSRLNEKLFF	TGTGCCAGCAGTAGATTGAATGAAAAACTGTTTTTT
TRBV27	NA	TRBJ1-2	NA	CASSLVAGLGYTF	TGTGCCAGCAGTTTAGTCGCAGGGCTAGGCTACACCTTC
TRBV7-9	NA	TRBJ1-1	NA	CASSPGTLEAFF	TGTGCCAGCAGTCCCGGGACACTAGAAGCTTTCTTT
TRBV11-2	once	TRBJ2-7	NA	CASSWDSSYEQYF	TGTGCCAGCAGCTGGGACTCGTCCTACGAGCAGTACTTC
TRBV30	NA	TRBJ1-2	NA	CAWSPTGTGGVSYTF	TGTGCCTGGAGTCCGACCGGGACCGGCGGGGTTAGCTACACCTTC
TRBV19	NA	TRBJ1-3	TRBD1	CASTQTGGNSGNTIYF	TGTGCCAGTACCCAGACAGGGGGAAACTCTGGAAACACCATATATTTT
TRBV19	few	TRBJ1-5	TRBD1	CASRTGGQPQHF	TGTGCCAGTCGGACAGGGGGTCAGCCCCAGCATTTT
TRBV27	NA	TRBJ2-7	TRBD2	CASRPRTSGKVHEQYF	TGTGCCAGCCGACCCCGGACTAGCGGGAAGGTCCACGAGCAGTACTTC
TRBV5-4	NA	TRBJ2-2	NA	CASSHKREFRTGELFF	TGTGCCAGCAGCCATAAGAGGGAGTTTCGAACCGGGGAGCTGTTTTTT
TRBV7-7	NA	TRBJ2-1	TRBD2	CASSPVAGASSYNEQFF	TGTGCCAGCAGCCCAGTAGCGGGGGCCTCTTCCTACAATGAGCAGTTCTTC
TRBV5-5	NA	TRBJ2-1	NA	CASSGGAWNEQFF	TGTGCCAGCAGCGGGGGGGCGTGGAATGAGCAGTTCTTC
TRBV7-2	NA	TRBJ2-6	NA	CASSLVLQGYSGANVLTF	TGTGCCAGCAGCTTAGTACTCCAGGGCTACTCTGGGGCCAACGTCCTGACTTTC
TRBV11-2	once	TRBJ1-5	NA	CASSSSDGQFAQHF	TGTGCCAGCAGCTCCTCAGATGGACAGTTCGCCCAGCATTTT
TRBV4-3	few	TRBJ1-2	TRBD1	CASSPSSTGGEGYTF	TGCGCCAGCAGCCCATCATCCACAGGGGGCGAGGGCTACACCTTC
TRBV4-3	once	TRBJ2-3	TRBD1	CASSQDTGGSDTQYF	TGCGCCAGCAGCCAAGATACAGGGGGCTCGGATACGCAGTATTTT
TRBV3-1/TRBV3-2	once	TRBJ2-7	NA	CASSQGFGSFDEQYF	TGTGCCAGCAGCCAAGGGTTCGGGAGTTTCGACGAGCAGTACTTC
TRBV10-3	NA	TRBJ2-1	TRBD1	CAICRDRVVDEQFF	TGTGCCATCTGCCGGGACAGGGTAGTTGATGAGCAGTTCTTC
TRBV2	NA	TRBJ1-4	TRBD1	CASSDRQGDEKLFF	TGTGCCAGCAGTGACCGACAGGGCGATGAAAAACTGTTTTTT
TRBV7-3	NA	TRBJ2-1	NA	CASSHGQLYNEQFF	TGTGCCAGCAGCCACGGACAGCTCTACAATGAGCAGTTCTTC
TRBV6-6	NA	TRBJ1-3	TRBD1	CASSRRTGNSGNTIYF	TGTGCCAGCAGTCGAAGGACAGGGAACTCTGGAAACACCATATATTTT
TRBV7-6	NA	TRBJ1-2	NA	CASSPSGEGRHYIYGYTF	TGTGCCAGCAGCCCCTCAGGGGAGGGGCGACATTATATCTATGGCTACACCTTC
TRBV28	once	TRBJ2-1	TRBD2	CASSLIASGNYNEQFF	TGTGCCAGCAGTTTAATAGCTAGCGGGAACTACAATGAGCAGTTCTTC
TRBV7-2	NA	TRBJ1-3	NA	CASSSPPSHTIYF	TGTGCCAGCAGCTCCCCCCCGTCCCACACCATATATTTT
TRBV11-2	few	TRBJ1-3	TRBD1	CASSLGYRGRSTGNTIYF	TGTGCCAGCAGCTTAGGGTACAGGGGGCGTAGTACTGGAAACACCATATATTTT
TRBV6-5	NA	TRBJ1-1	TRBD1	CASRQGGEAEAFF	TGTGCCAGCAGACAGGGGGGTGAGGCTGAAGCTTTCTTT
TRBV6-5	NA	TRBJ1-5	NA	CASSYSQGLGQPQHF	TGTGCCAGCAGTTACTCGCAGGGTTTGGGTCAGCCCCAGCATTTT
TRBV28	NA	TRBJ2-7	NA	CASSSIHTVSSYEQYF	TGTGCCAGCAGTTCGATCCATACAGTGAGCTCCTACGAGCAGTACTTC
TRBV6-5	many	TRBJ1-4	TRBD1	CASSPLTGDVKLFF	TGTGCCAGCAGTCCTCTAACAGGGGATGTAAAACTGTTTTTT
TRBV6-1	NA	TRBJ2-3	TRBD2	CASSELSGGSTDTQYF	TGTGCCAGCAGTGAACTGAGCGGGGGCTCCACAGATACGCAGTATTTT
TRBV7-3	NA	TRBJ1-1	TRBD1	CASSGTGGTEAFF	TGTGCCAGCTCCGGGACAGGGGGCACTGAAGCTTTCTTT
TRBV3-1/TRBV3-2	NA	TRBJ1-1	NA	CASSQSVRNTEAFF	TGTGCCAGCAGCCAAAGCGTCCGGAACACTGAAGCTTTCTTT
TRBV6-2/TRBV6-3	NA	TRBJ2-1	TRBD2	CASSSLGGVRDEQFF	TGTGCCAGCAGTTCCTTGGGGGGGGTCAGGGATGAGCAGTTCTTC
TRBV5-1	NA	TRBJ2-5	TRBD2	CASSPSGGAAETQYF	TGCGCCAGCAGTCCTAGCGGGGGGGCCGCAGAGACCCAGTACTTC